This paragraph reports one T cell receptor beta chain. Its antigen is currently unknown. V lost 4 bases and J 0 bases, leaving 11 bases between the germline ends. Germline loops: CDR1 SGDLS, CDR2 YYNGEE. CDR3 length equals 16 residues. The source of the sample is a study of T cell responses to AZD1222 COVID-19 vaccine. Overall study findings and caveats: Spike-specific TCR breadth rose after two AZD1222 doses, and depth rose as well.

Produced via immunoSEQ multiplex PCR; TCRdb's table is partial and in-frame only. The sample lists 120,000 to 150,000 clones, 93% occurring once. This specimen was peripheral blood, taken on day 0 of MenACWY control vaccination. The chain employs TRBV9 and TRBJ1-6; D is perhaps TRBD1 (6 bases). The TCR originated in an adult in good health. CDR3 nucleotide sequence: TGTGCCAGCAGCCCCCACAGGGACTCCTATAATTCACCCCTCCACTTT. Amino acids: CASSPHRDSYNSPLHF.